This T cell receptor (beta chain) was identified in a study of shared clonotypes between healthy human individuals. Study-level results: Sharing across a few donors was seen in approximately 5.2% of naive CD4 clonotypes.

The J segment lost 10 bases and the V segment lost 4 bases, leaving 9 bases of the junction unmatched. The CDR3 extends over 14 amino acids. Germline V gene data show CDR1 as SGHRS and CDR2 as YFSETQ. With regard to this clone: Its antigen remains unknown.

Participating donors were healthy, HIV-negative adults free of recent acute infections or vaccinations. Splitting of CD4+ cells produced CD45RA+ naive and CD45RA-negative memory subsets. Authors' analysis steps: Owing to the provision of junction-only sequences devoid of quality scores by immunoSEQ, filtering differed. Sequencing used immunoSEQ multiplex PCR; TCRdb keeps in-frame clones, though not all of them. V and J calls and clone size are those listed in that table; D and trimming were worked out from the DNA. The table records approximately 2.1 million clones, roughly 93% of them present only once.

Sequenced input: naive CD4+ T cells from PBMCs. Subset defined: CD45RA+ positively selected. The sequence derives from a man between 18 and 35 years old in good health. Some clones in this sample may be carry-over from other donors' samples. V is TRBV5-1 and J is TRBJ1-4; 8 nucleotides align to TRBD1. The CDR3 DNA sequence: TGCGCCAGCAGCCCCGGGACAGGCCGGGGAAAACTGTTTTTT. Amino acids: CASSPGTGRGKLFF.